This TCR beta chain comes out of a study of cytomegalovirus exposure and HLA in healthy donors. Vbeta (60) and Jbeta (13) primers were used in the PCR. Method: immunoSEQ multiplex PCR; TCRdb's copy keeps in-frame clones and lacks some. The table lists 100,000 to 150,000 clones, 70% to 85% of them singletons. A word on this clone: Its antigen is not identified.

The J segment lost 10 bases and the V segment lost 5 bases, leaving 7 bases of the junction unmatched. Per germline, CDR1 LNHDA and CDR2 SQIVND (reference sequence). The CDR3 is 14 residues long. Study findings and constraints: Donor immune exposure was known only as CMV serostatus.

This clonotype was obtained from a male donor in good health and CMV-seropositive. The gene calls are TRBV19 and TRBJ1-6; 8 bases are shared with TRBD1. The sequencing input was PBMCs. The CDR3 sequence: CASSADRGGSPLHF. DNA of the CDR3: TGTGCCAGTAGTGCCGACAGGGGAGGCTCACCCCTCCACTTT. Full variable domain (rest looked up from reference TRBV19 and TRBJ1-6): DGGITQSPKYLFRKEGQNVTLSCEQNLNHDAMYWYRQDPGQGLRLIYYSQIVNDFQKGDIAEGYSVSREKKESFPLTVTSAQKNPTAFYLCASSADRGGSPLHFGNGTRLTVT.